Following are 8 T cell receptor beta chains from one sample sequenced in a study of T-cell memory formation after mild COVID-19. TCRdb analysed the 5' RACE reads with MiXCR anew, one entry per CDR3 protein. The sample consists of some 210,000 distinct CDR3 sequences, around 17% of them appearing once. Sequenced material: PBMCs or a T cell subset sorted from them (not recorded which). Every receptor here comes from an adult woman who had mild COVID-19 (a few samples of this study predate the infection). Cell type and time point are not known.

This chain joins TRBV5-1 and TRBJ2-5; 9 bases are a match to TRBD2. This CDR3 region has 15 residues. The junction had 4 bases not matched to a gene; V was cut back by 2 bases and J by 2 bases. Germline V gene sequence: CDR1 SGHRS, CDR2 YFSETQ. CDR3 coding DNA: TGCGCCAGCAGCTTAATGGGACTAGCACAAGAGACCCAGTACTTC. Translation gives CASSLMGLAQETQYF.

This chain joins TRBV10-3 and TRBJ1-4; TRBD1 matches at 10 bases. The V segment lost 6 bases and the J segment 0 bases; nucleotides outside the gene matches: 7. CDR1 is ENHRY, CDR2 SYGVKD, per germline. The CDR3 totals 17 residues. CDR3: CAISPGQGLSTNEKLFF. The CDR3 region has the DNA TGTGCCATCAGCCCGGGACAGGGGTTGTCAACTAATGAAAAACTGTTTTTT.

This clonotype was observed a handful of times. The chain recombines TRBV5-6 with TRBJ2-1; no definite D call. V lost 1 base and J lost 0, with 8 bases in between. The CDR3 totals 15 residues. In germline, CDR1 is SGHDT, CDR2 YYEEEE. CDR3: CASSLWLSSYNEQFF. The CDR3 DNA reads TGTGCCAGCAGCTTGTGGCTGAGCTCCTACAATGAGCAGTTCTTC. The full variable domain, with the rest looked up from reference TRBV5-6 and TRBJ2-1, is DAGVTQSPTHLIKTRGQQVTLRCSPKSGHDTVSWYQQALGQGPQFIFQYYEEEERQRGNFPDRFSGHQFPNYSSELNVNALLLGDSALYLCASSLWLSSYNEQFFGPGTRLTVL.

This clonotype was detected only once. A single base separates this from a much larger clone, so it may be a read error. This chain links TRBV7-2 with TRBJ2-1; D gene uncertain. Germline V gene lookup returns CDR1 SGHTA and CDR2 FQGNSA. V lost 5 bases and J 8 bases, leaving 10 bases between the germline ends. The CDR3 is 12 amino acids. The chain's CDR3 is CASSPNSDEQFF. The CDR3 nucleotides read TGTGCCAGCAGCCCGAACAGCGATGAGCAGTTCTTC.

This clonotype was counted a few times. The chain couples TRBV5-1 to TRBJ1-1; D is unclear. The CDR3 sequence is 13 residues long. Trimming left V 0 bases short and J 8 bases short, with 11 bases between. The germline V gene encodes CDR1 SGHRS and CDR2 YFSETQ. The CDR3 region is CASSLEHLREAFF. The CDR3 DNA reads TGCGCCAGCAGCTTGGAGCATCTGAGAGAAGCTTTCTTT.

The chain joins TRBV20-1 to TRBJ1-5; tentatively, D is TRBD1 (5 bases). The CDR3 length is 14 residues. Per the germline V gene, CDR1 is DFQATT and CDR2 is SNEGSKA (reference sequence). V shed 2 bases and J shed 5 bases, with 13 bases lying between them. The CDR3 DNA reads TGCAGTGCTAGAACAGGACCTTCCGATCAGCCCCAGCATTTT. As protein: CSARTGPSDQPQHF.

This clonotype was seen more than once but under ten times. V usage is TRBV15 and J usage is TRBJ1-1, with 8 bases aligning to TRBD1. The V segment lost 3 bases and the J segment 1 base; nucleotides outside the gene matches: 13. Germline V lookup: CDR1 LNHNV, CDR2 YYDKDF (reference sequence). The CDR3 consists of 18 residues. The CDR3 region has the DNA TGTGCCACCAGCAGCCGATACCTCAGGGGGCCGGAGAACACTGAAGCTTTCTTT. Amino acids: CATSSRYLRGPENTEAFF.

This clonotype appeared a few times. The rearrangement links TRBV20-1 to TRBJ2-7; 10 bases agree with TRBD2. The CDR3 spans 15 residues. V lost 0 bases and J lost 3; bases outside the gene matches: 5. Germline V gene data show CDR1 as DFQATT and CDR2 as SNEGSKA (reference sequence). This chain's CDR3 is CSARDPAGGLYEQYF. CDR3 nucleotides: TGCAGTGCTAGAGACCCAGCGGGAGGGCTCTACGAGCAGTACTTC.